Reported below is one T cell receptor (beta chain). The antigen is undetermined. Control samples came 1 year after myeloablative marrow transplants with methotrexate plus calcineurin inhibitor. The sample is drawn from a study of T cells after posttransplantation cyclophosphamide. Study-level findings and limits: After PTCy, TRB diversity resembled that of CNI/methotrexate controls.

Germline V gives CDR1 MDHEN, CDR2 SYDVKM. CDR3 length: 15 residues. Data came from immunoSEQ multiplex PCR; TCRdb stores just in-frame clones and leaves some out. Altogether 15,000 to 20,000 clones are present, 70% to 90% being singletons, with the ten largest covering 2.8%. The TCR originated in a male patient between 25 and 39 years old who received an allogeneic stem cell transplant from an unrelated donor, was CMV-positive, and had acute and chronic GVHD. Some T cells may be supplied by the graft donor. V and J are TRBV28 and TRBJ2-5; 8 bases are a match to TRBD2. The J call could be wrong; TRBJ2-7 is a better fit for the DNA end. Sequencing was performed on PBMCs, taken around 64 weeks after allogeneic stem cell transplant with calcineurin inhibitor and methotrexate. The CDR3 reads CASSFTSGELYEQYF. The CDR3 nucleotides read TGTGCCAGCAGTTTTACTAGCGGAGAACTCTACGAGCAGTACTTC.